This T cell receptor (beta chain) was profiled in a study of monozygotic twins with inflammatory bowel disease. Addition of UMIs with a 6-nucleotide sample barcode was achieved by template switching. TCRdb reworked the 5' RACE reads into one entry per CDR3 protein, no DNA. This repertoire includes about 350,000 distinct CDR3 sequences. Findings of the study overall: Against healthy co-twins, IBD patients had lower TCRbeta diversity (measured by inverse Simpson). Immunosuppressive treatments differing between patients may have added repertoire variability.

Remarks on this clonotype: Its antigen is currently unknown.

Germline V gene data show CDR1 as SEHNR and CDR2 as FQNEAQ (reference sequence). CDR3 length: 13 residues. Specimen: blood. V and J are TRBV7-9 and TRBJ2-7; the TCRdb D gene call, TRBD1, has no DNA to confirm it. The TCR comes from a human donor with ulcerative colitis or Crohn's disease, or a healthy co-twin of an affected twin (not recorded which). CDR3 amino acids: CASSSGQFYEQYF.